Listed below are T cell receptor beta chains from one sample, sequenced in a study of T cells in Graves' hyperthyroidism and ophthalmopathy. TCRdb passed the multiplex PCR reads through MiXCR, listing each CDR3 protein once. The data hold about 360,000 distinct CDR3 sequences, with 13% observed a single time. Sequences were obtained from blood. These TCRs come from a woman under 30 with Graves' hyperthyroidism. The CDR3 runs from the conserved cysteine through the conserved F or W. Clone size appears in some rows only: once, few, many, or a class for an expanded clone.

V | length | size | CDR3
TRBV7-3 | 14 | many | CASSLTAGNNEQFF
TRBV20-1 | 14 | many | CSATPQARQETQYF
TRBV2 | 15 | many | CASSGDSYSNQPQHF
TRBV28 | 13 | many | CASTRRRNNEQFF
TRBV11-2 | 14 | NA | CATQRGQLNTEAFF
TRBV28 | 16 | many | CASSLRVGGSHQPQHF
TRBV4-1 | 16 | NA | CASSQAPSGGQETQYF
TRBV18 | 15 | many | CASSPTAEVGDTQYF
TRBV29-1 | 12 | many | CSGGGGHTEAFF
TRBV2 | 15 | many | CASSDSRGQNSPLHF
TRBV20-1 | 17 | NA | CSARRDIPSSSGNTIYF
TRBV10-2 | 16 | many | CAISDPWTDRYSPLHF
TRBV7-2 | 16 | many | CASSLAGAGNTGELFF
TRBV12-3/TRBV12-4 | 15 | many | CASSFLDRVNEKLFF
TRBV9 | 15 | many | CASSSGLAGLGEQFF
TRBV11-1 | 15 | NA | CASSFGRGRFTEQFF
TRBV20-1 | 12 | NA | CSTPPNDVTQYF
TRBV11-1 | 14 | many | CASSVGWRGYEQYF
TRBV27 | 12 | many | CASGRPNNEQFF
TRBV9 | 16 | NA | CASSPLGGGSTDTQYF
TRBV20-1 | 14 | many | CSAAGTGVFNEQFF
TRBV7-9 | 13 | many | CASSLAGEEKLFF
TRBV6-9 | 18 | many | CASSYHSGTRPVFVGQYF
TRBV10-3 | 14 | many | CAAIPGQGNTEAFF
TRBV4-2 | 12 | NA | CASNPSTSEQYF
TRBV24-1 | 15 | few | CATSDTRTGGDGYTF
TRBV7-2 | 14 | many | CASSLVAGDYEQYF
TRBV10-3 | 16 | many | CAIREGGGGVNQPQHF
TRBV3-1 | 15 | many | CASSQGTGSLYGYTF
TRBV20-1 | 12 | many | CSAHSRTGELFF
TRBV29-1 | 13 | many | CSVGRTGGIEQFF
TRBV28 | 14 | many | CASSTTGGGYEQYF
TRBV19 | 14 | NA | CASSIAGATDTQYF
TRBV7-3 | 16 | few | CASSETGTGRDSPLHF
TRBV20-1 | 15 | many | CSATSLGTSQETQYF
TRBV10-3 | 15 | few | CAISERDGTYNEQFF
TRBV14 | 15 | many | CASSQGRQPYTEAFF
TRBV28 | 12 | few | CASGRRERGYTF
TRBV30 | 14 | many | CAWSVGLALYEQFF
TRBV7-2 | 13 | many | CASGLGRQETQYF
TRBV28 | 16 | many | CASRPPGTGGKETQYF
TRBV5-8 | 14 | many | CASIGLARTDTQYF
TRBV11-2 | 18 | once | CASSLGGTSGRGKYEQYF
TRBV6-1 | 14 | many | CASSAPGDADTQYF
TRBV28 | 14 | many | CASSRAGGNQPQHF
TRBV20-1 | 11 | many | CSARDAGGQIF
TRBV9 | 15 | NA | CASSPRDLRRGGYTF
TRBV5-1 | 18 | many | CASSRMGPGQEPYNEQFF
TRBV28 | 15 | many | CASSLLGTGAYEQYF
TRBV28 | 16 | many | CASSFRQAKAKNIQYF
TRBV7-3 | 17 | NA | CASSFSQGQGDTGELFF
TRBV28 | 16 | many | CASSSGLAGFADTQYF